These 25 T cell receptor beta chains were all obtained from the same sample, sequenced in a study of cytomegalovirus exposure and HLA in healthy donors. In the PCR, 60 Vbeta and 13 Jbeta primers were used. Data came from immunoSEQ multiplex PCR; TCRdb stores just in-frame clones and leaves some out. Altogether over 50,000 clones are present, approximately 80% being singletons, with the ten largest covering approximately 2.4%. Sequenced material: PBMCs. These receptors all stem from a female donor in good health and CMV-seronegative.

Note on this clone: The junction departs from germline at one end; a sequencing error may be responsible. The chain joins TRBV18 to TRBJ2-7; 7 bases map to TRBD1. The CDR3 runs 12 residues. Germline assignment: CDR1 KGHSH and CDR2 LQKENI. CDR3: CASSPPGTAPVW. Here the CDR3 DNA reads TGTGCCAGCTCACCACCGGGGACAGCCCCAGTTTGG.

The chain is built from TRBV6-1 and TRBJ2-5; no clear D gene. The CDR3 loop spans 14 amino acids. The germline V gene encodes CDR1 MNHNS and CDR2 SASEGT. The ends were cut back, 1 base at V and 1 base at J, with 7 bases in the middle. As DNA, the CDR3 is TGTGCCAGCAGTGAAGGGCCCAGCCAAGAGACCCAGTACTTC. This encodes CASSEGPSQETQYF.

The V call is TRBV9, the J call TRBJ2-3; weak D call: TRBD2 (6 bases). The V gene lost 0 bases and the J gene lost 5 bases, with 16 bases spanning the gap. Looked up from germline, CDR1 is SGDLS and CDR2 is YYNGEE. The CDR3 spans 16 residues. The chain's CDR3 is CASSVGLVGLGDTQYF. The CDR3 DNA reads as TGTGCCAGCAGCGTAGGACTAGTAGGCCTCGGAGATACGCAGTATTTT.

The chain has TRBV5-5 and TRBJ1-1; D uncertain. The CDR3 covers 13 residues. With 0 bases removed from V and 8 bases from J, the gap between germline ends came to 11 bases. Germline V gene data show CDR1 as SGHKS and CDR2 as YYEKEE (reference sequence). In DNA form, the CDR3 reads TGTGCCAGCAGCTTGGTGTTGACGGGGGAAGCTTTCTTT. As protein: CASSLVLTGEAFF.

This chain's CDR3 is CASSLDSSGNTIYF. DNA of the CDR3: TGTGCCAGCAGTTTGGACAGCTCTGGAAACACCATATATTTT. The chain couples TRBV28 to TRBJ1-3; tentatively, D is TRBD1 (6 bases). Per the germline V gene, CDR1 is MDHEN and CDR2 is SYDVKM. This CDR3 region has 14 residues. The V gene lost 3 bases and the J gene lost 0 bases, with 6 bases spanning the gap.

The chain is built from TRBV7-8 and TRBJ2-3; 10 bases align to TRBD1. Germline trimming cut 4 bases from V and 0 bases from J; bases unmatched to any gene: 10. The CDR3 is made up of 18 amino acids. CDR1 and CDR2 (germline): SGHVS, FQNEAQ. The chain's CDR3 is CASSSPGTGAFSTDTQYF. The CDR3 bases are TGTGCCAGCAGCTCTCCAGGGACAGGGGCCTTTAGCACAGATACGCAGTATTTT.

This clone has only a few counts. The chain is built from TRBV2 and TRBJ1-1, with TRBD1 matching 8 bases. Germline V gene sequence: CDR1 SNHLY, CDR2 FYNNEI. The CDR3 loop spans 16 amino acids. The junction had 13 bases not matched to a gene; V was cut back by 10 bases and J by 0 bases. The CDR3 sequence is CATTRTGIVMNTEAFF. Here the CDR3 DNA reads TGTGCCACAACCCGGACAGGGATCGTCATGAACACTGAAGCTTTCTTT.

This CDR3 is CASTPRLAGGLEQYF. The CDR3 DNA is TGTGCCAGCACCCCTCGACTAGCGGGGGGGCTCGAGCAGTACTTC. This sequence joins TRBV2 and TRBJ2-7; 14 positions agree with TRBD2. The trim removed 7 bases at V and 6 bases at J, leaving 8 bases unmatched. Germline values: CDR1 SNHLY, CDR2 FYNNEI. The CDR3 totals 15 residues.

This clone has only a few counts. This chain connects TRBV29-1 to TRBJ2-1, with TRBD1 as a possible D gene (6 bases). This CDR3 is 14 amino acids long. Germline V gene sequence: CDR1 SQVTM, CDR2 ANQGSEA. Trimming stripped 6 bases from V and 0 bases from J, with 12 bases between. The CDR3 here is CSVKDSSSYNEQFF. For the CDR3, the DNA is TGCAGCGTGAAGGACAGCAGCTCCTACAATGAGCAGTTCTTC.

The rearrangement uses TRBV5-6 and TRBJ2-5; TRBD2 aligns across 14 bases. The CDR3 has 15 amino acids. Germline values: CDR1 SGHDT, CDR2 YYEEEE. The V and J ends lost 2 bases and 5 bases, in that order; junction bases with no gene match: 2. The CDR3 nucleotides read TGTGCCAGCAGCTTCCGACTAGCGGGAGGGGAGACCCAGTACTTC. Amino acids: CASSFRLAGGETQYF.

The chain combines TRBV11-2 with TRBJ2-3; 10 bases agree with TRBD1. In germline, CDR1 is SGHAT, CDR2 FQNNGV. Trimming at V came to 5 bases and at J to 1 base, leaving 3 bases not matched to a gene. The CDR3 totals 15 residues. As DNA, the CDR3 is TGTGCCAGCAGCCTCGGGACAGGGGGCACAGATACGCAGTATTTT. As protein: CASSLGTGGTDTQYF.

CDR3 loop: CASSTGTSGSSDTQYF. The CDR3 DNA sequence: TGTGCCAGCTCAACCGGGACTAGCGGCTCATCAGATACGCAGTATTTT. The chain joins TRBV18 to TRBJ2-3; TRBD2 agrees at 11 bases. The CDR3 consists of 16 residues. CDR1 and CDR2 (germline): KGHSH, LQKENI. The V gene end was trimmed by 5 bases and the J gene end by 4 bases; junction bases not matched to a gene: 8.

In its sample, this clone ranks as medium-sized (0.01 to 0.1%). The chain is built from TRBV29-1 and TRBJ2-1; D unclear. The germline V gene has CDR1 SQVTM and CDR2 ANQGSEA. The length of the CDR3 is 14 residues. Trimming pared 4 bases from V and 5 bases from J, leaving 15 bases between. This chain's CDR3 is CSVGASRLHNEQFF. CDR3 bases: TGCAGCGTTGGGGCGTCCCGGCTTCACAATGAGCAGTTCTTC.

This clone was seen only a few times. This chain uses TRBV4-1 with TRBJ2-2, with D possibly matching TRBD2 (6 bases). Trimming removed 4 bases from V and 1 base from J, with 10 bases in between. The CDR3 is 15 residues long. Germline V lookup: CDR1 MGHRA, CDR2 YSYEKL. CDR3: CASSLSGVNTGELFF. As DNA, the CDR3 is TGCGCCAGCAGCCTCTCGGGAGTGAACACCGGGGAGCTGTTTTTT.

The genes are TRBV27 and TRBJ1-4; D is perhaps TRBD1 (5 bases). Germline V lookup: CDR1 MNHEY, CDR2 SMNVEV (reference sequence). This CDR3 comprises 15 residues. V lost 4 bases and J lost 0, with 9 bases in between. CDR3 sequence reads: CASSSPTATNEKLFF. In DNA form, the CDR3 reads TGTGCCAGCAGTTCCCCGACAGCAACTAATGAAAAACTGTTTTTT.

This clone was detected once. The V call is TRBV29-1, the J call TRBJ2-7, with D possibly matching TRBD2 (6 bases). V was trimmed by 5 bases and J by 3 bases, leaving 11 bases between them. The CDR3 sequence is 12 residues long. From germline, CDR1 is SQVTM and CDR2 ANQGSEA. The CDR3 spells CSVWEEFYEQYF. In DNA form, the CDR3 reads TGCAGCGTTTGGGAGGAATTCTACGAGCAGTACTTC.

This chain joins TRBV4-2 and TRBJ2-5, with D perhaps TRBD2 (6 bases). The germline CDR1 and CDR2 sequences are LGHNA and YNFKEQ. The germline V and J ends were trimmed by 2 bases and 5 bases, with 15 bases remaining between them. The CDR3 covers 15 residues. In DNA form, the CDR3 reads TGTGCCAGCAGCCAAATCTCGGGGGATGGGGAGACCCAGTACTTC. It codes for CASSQISGDGETQYF.

The chain uses TRBV28 and TRBJ1-3; D is uncertain. The CDR3 length is 16 residues. In germline, CDR1 is MDHEN, CDR2 SYDVKM. Trimming took off 1 base at V and 0 bases at J, with 10 bases between the two ends. The DNA for the CDR3 is TGTGCCAGCAGTTTATATCGGGAACCCTCTGGAAACACCATATATTTT. This codes for CASSLYREPSGNTIYF.

The chain recombines TRBV27 with TRBJ1-1, with TRBD1 matching 9 bases. Germline trimming cut 4 bases from V and 2 bases from J; bases unmatched to any gene: 11. Per germline, CDR1 MNHEY and CDR2 SMNVEV (reference sequence). This CDR3 has 17 amino acids. The CDR3: CASSSIAGQGDNTEAFF. For the CDR3, the DNA is TGTGCCAGCAGTTCGATTGCGGGACAGGGAGACAACACTGAAGCTTTCTTT.

This clone has just a few counts. The V call is TRBV25-1, the J call TRBJ2-5; a possible D gene is TRBD2 (6 bases). Looked up from germline, CDR1 is MGHDK and CDR2 is SYGVNS. With 5 bases removed from V and 4 bases from J, the gap between germline ends came to 11 bases. CDR3 length: 13 residues. CDR3 coding DNA: TGTGCCAGCAGTCAGGAGGGGTCAGAGACCCAGTACTTC. Translating gives CASSQEGSETQYF. The whole variable domain, remainder taken from reference TRBV25-1 and TRBJ2-5, is EADIYQTPRYLVIGTGKKITLECSQTMGHDKMYWYQQDPGMELHLIHYSYGVNSTEKGDLSSESTVSRIRTEHFPLTLESARPSHTSQYLCASSQEGSETQYFGPGTRLLVL.

V and J are TRBV28 and TRBJ1-2; tentatively, D is TRBD1 (5 bases). V was cut by 4 bases and J by 4 bases, with 13 bases left in between. In germline, CDR1 is MDHEN, CDR2 SYDVKM. The CDR3 consists of 14 residues. The CDR3 DNA follows: TGTGCCAGCAGTTCGACGACAGCTCGCTATGGCTACACCTTC. Its translation is CASSSTTARYGYTF.

The rearrangement joins TRBV5-1 to TRBJ1-2; tentatively, D is TRBD1 (5 bases). The ends were cut back, 4 bases at V and 8 bases at J, with 18 bases in the middle. Germline CDR1 reads SGHRS; CDR2 reads YFSETQ. This CDR3 has 14 residues. This chain's CDR3 is CASSHRRGGNGYTF. The CDR3 DNA is TGCGCCAGCAGCCACCGAAGGGGTGGAAACGGCTACACCTTC.

The rearrangement joins TRBV27 to TRBJ2-1, with TRBD1 matching 7 bases. After removal of 6 bases from V and 0 bases from J, the junction contained 8 bases not matched to a gene. Germline assignment: CDR1 MNHEY and CDR2 SMNVEV (reference sequence). The CDR3 is made up of 16 amino acids. The CDR3 protein is CASRPTGTVSYNEQFF. CDR3 nucleotides: TGTGCCAGCAGACCAACCGGGACAGTCTCCTACAATGAGCAGTTCTTC.

This chain joins TRBV9 and TRBJ1-3, with a possible D match to TRBD1 (5 bases). This CDR3 has 15 residues. Trimming pared 0 bases from V and 2 bases from J, leaving 9 bases between. Germline CDR1 SGDLS, CDR2 YYNGEE. CDR3 sequence (DNA): TGTGCCAGCAGCGTAGGACAGAACCCTGGAAACACCATATATTTT. Translation gives CASSVGQNPGNTIYF.

The V call is TRBV28, the J call TRBJ1-6, with 7 bases lining up with TRBD1. The V segment lost 5 bases and the J segment 10 bases; nucleotides outside the gene matches: 17. The CDR3 sequence is 17 residues long. Germline V gene sequence: CDR1 MDHEN, CDR2 SYDVKM. The CDR3 DNA follows: TGTGCCAGCAGTGTGCTACCTGGGGACAGTACTATATCACCCCTCCACTTT. It encodes CASSVLPGDSTISPLHF.